Listed here are 8 T cell receptor beta chains from one sample, sequenced in a study of OX40 agonist ivuxolimab in advanced cancers. Assay used: immunoSEQ multiplex PCR; TCRdb lists only in-frame clones, some missing. The sample consists of 55,000 to 65,000 clones, roughly 85% of them appearing once. This sample comprised CD4+ or CD8+ T cells sorted from blood, obtained in a trial of the OX40 agonist ivuxolimab. The receptors stem from an adult with an advanced solid tumor such as melanoma, head and neck, liver or kidney cancer.

The chain has TRBV14 and TRBJ2-5, with D perhaps matching TRBD2 (6 bases). The CDR3 is 16 residues long. Looked up from germline, CDR1 is SGHDN and CDR2 is FVKESK. V was trimmed by 2 bases and J by 4 bases, leaving 17 bases between them. The CDR3 loop reads CASSQQGHPGVETQYF. CDR3 coding DNA: TGTGCCAGCAGCCAACAAGGACACCCGGGGGTAGAGACCCAGTACTTC.

The chain couples TRBV11-2 to TRBJ2-5; D perhaps matches TRBD2 (5 bases). In germline, CDR1 is SGHAT, CDR2 FQNNGV. The CDR3 is 16 residues long. Trimming left V 5 bases short and J 5 bases short, with 21 bases between. CDR3 nucleotide sequence: TGTGCCAGCAGCGCAGGCTTCGGCGTGCCGGGGGAGACCCAGTACTTC. Encoded protein: CASSAGFGVPGETQYF.

The chain couples TRBV27 to TRBJ2-7; TRBD2 aligns across 11 bases. With 8 bases clipped from V and 3 bases from J, the junction kept 6 bases outside the gene matches. Germline V gene lookup returns CDR1 MNHEY and CDR2 SMNVEV (reference sequence). The CDR3 spans 14 residues. The CDR3 loop reads CASRIGTSGYEQYF. CDR3 DNA sequence: TGTGCCAGCCGAATCGGGACTAGCGGCTACGAGCAGTACTTC.

This clone has just a few counts. The chain couples TRBV5-4 to TRBJ2-1, with 8 nucleotides matching TRBD1. V lost 4 bases and J lost 3; bases outside the gene matches: 6. Germline loops: CDR1 SGHNT, CDR2 YYREEE (reference sequence). This CDR3 is 15 amino acids long. The CDR3 reads CASSRGQGNYNEQFF. The CDR3 DNA follows: TGTGCCAGCAGCCGCGGACAGGGAAACTACAATGAGCAGTTCTTC.

This clone was detected only once. This chain uses TRBV19 with TRBJ2-7; D is possibly TRBD2 (5 bases). The CDR3 has 15 amino acids. The germline V and J ends were trimmed by 3 bases and 3 bases, with 15 bases remaining between them. The germline CDR1 and CDR2 sequences are LNHDA and SQIVND (reference sequence). The CDR3 reads CASSMRATYLYEQYF. Here the CDR3 DNA reads TGTGCCAGTAGTATGAGGGCCACTTACCTCTACGAGCAGTACTTC.

The chain links TRBV29-1 to TRBJ1-1, with 7 bases matching TRBD1. The CDR3 runs 14 residues. Germline CDR1 reads SQVTM; CDR2 reads ANQGSEA. V gave up 5 bases and J gave up 7 bases; unmatched junction bases: 13. The CDR3 spells CSVTKDRTLGEAFF. The CDR3 DNA follows: TGCAGCGTTACTAAGGACAGGACTCTAGGTGAAGCTTTCTTT.

This clone was detected a few times. The chain combines TRBV14 with TRBJ2-1; 8 bases line up with TRBD2. Germline-derived CDR1 and CDR2 are SGHDN and FVKESK. This CDR3 region has 14 residues. The V segment lost 4 bases and the J segment 5 bases; nucleotides outside the gene matches: 4. CDR3 bases: TGTGCCAGCAGCCCCAGACTAGCGAACAATGAGCAGTTCTTC. Residues: CASSPRLANNEQFF.

CDR3 nucleotide sequence: TGCGCCAGCAGCCAAGAACCAGGGGCCTCCTACGAGCAGTACTTC. Protein sequence: CASSQEPGASYEQYF. V gene TRBV4-1 combines with J gene TRBJ2-7; D is possibly TRBD1 (6 bases). The CDR3 is 15 residues long. Germline assignment: CDR1 MGHRA and CDR2 YSYEKL. V gave up 0 bases and J gave up 0 bases, with 9 bases separating them.